The 9 T cell receptor beta chains below all came from one sample that was sequenced in a study of blood T cell repertoires in COVID-19. Clones were sequenced by immunoSEQ multiplex PCR, and TCRdb holds only the in-frame ones, with some missing. The sample yields roughly 300,000 clones, over 75% seen once. The specimen sequenced was peripheral blood. These receptors all come from a human donor in a cohort sampled during active COVID-19.

This rearrangement joins TRBV6-1 to TRBJ2-5, with D unclear. This CDR3 is 12 amino acids long. The germline CDR1 and CDR2 sequences are MNHNS and SASEGT. Deletions cut 8 bases from V and 7 bases from J, with 14 bases between. The CDR3 coding sequence is TGTGCCAGCCCGTCGGAGCGCGGGACCCAGTACTTC. Translating it yields CASPSERGTQYF.

The chain employs TRBV12-3 or TRBV12-4 and TRBJ2-5; perhaps TRBD2 as D (5 bases). With 8 bases removed from V and 2 bases from J, the gap between germline ends came to 12 bases. The CDR3 has 13 amino acids. In DNA form, the CDR3 reads TGTGCCAGCCGGAGGTCCGGTCAAGAGACCCAGTACTTC. Encoded protein: CASRRSGQETQYF.

This chain connects TRBV7-9 to TRBJ2-1; TRBD2 agrees at 14 bases. This CDR3 comprises 14 residues. CDR1 and CDR2 from the germline V gene are SEHNR and FQNEAQ (reference sequence). V lost 6 bases and J lost 9; bases outside the gene matches: 4. The CDR3 here is CASRTSGRAGEQFF. The CDR3 DNA sequence: TGTGCCAGCAGGACTAGCGGGAGGGCTGGTGAGCAGTTCTTC.

The chain combines TRBV19 with TRBJ2-2; 7 nucleotides agree with TRBD1. The CDR3 extends over 14 amino acids. The V gene end was trimmed by 9 bases and the J gene end by 6 bases; junction bases not matched to a gene: 10. Germline V gene data show CDR1 as LNHDA and CDR2 as SQIVND (reference sequence). CDR3 protein: CASAGTAVPGELFF. In nucleotides, the CDR3 is TGTGCCAGCGCCGGGACAGCCGTCCCCGGGGAGCTGTTTTTT.

The chain uses TRBV28 and TRBJ2-7, with 7 bases identical to TRBD1. Per the germline V gene, CDR1 is MDHEN and CDR2 is SYDVKM. The CDR3 contains 12 residues. The ends lost 6 bases at V and 7 bases at J; junction bases unmatched: 6. Here the CDR3 DNA reads TGTGCCAGCAGCACAGGGGTCAGGGAGCAGTACTTC. It specifies CASSTGVREQYF.

This clone has just a few counts. In DNA form, the CDR3 reads TGTGCCAGCACCACCATAGCGGGAGGGCCCTACGAGCAGTACTTC. Protein sequence: CASTTIAGGPYEQYF. The chain recombines TRBV5-6 with TRBJ2-7, with 11 nucleotides matching TRBD2. The V gene's germline CDR1 is SGHDT and CDR2 YYEEEE. The junction had 7 bases not matched to a gene; V was cut back by 6 bases and J by 2 bases. This CDR3 spans 15 amino acids.

CDR3 sequence (DNA): TGTGCCAGCAGTGAACAAAGCGGACTAGCCTATGAGCAGTTCTTC. Translating it yields CASSEQSGLAYEQFF. This chain links TRBV2 with TRBJ2-1; 8 positions agree with TRBD2. Losses at the gene ends were 2 bases for V and 8 bases for J; bases not matched to a gene: 8. CDR3 length: 15 residues. Germline CDR1 SNHLY, CDR2 FYNNEI. Combining the CDR3 with reference TRBV2 and TRBJ2-1 gives the whole variable domain EPEVTQTPSHQVTQMGQEVILRCVPISNHLYFYWYRQILGQKVEFLVSFYNNEISEKSEIFDDQFSVERPDGSNFTLKIRSTKLEDSAMYFCASSEQSGLAYEQFFGPGTRLTVL.

The gene calls are TRBV5-1 and TRBJ2-2; 9 bases line up with TRBD1. Germline assignment: CDR1 SGHRS and CDR2 YFSETQ. The trim removed 8 bases at V and 0 bases at J, leaving 5 bases unmatched. CDR3 length equals 15 residues. This chain's CDR3 is CASTGGSPNTGELFF. The CDR3 DNA reads TGCGCCAGTACAGGGGGCTCCCCGAACACCGGGGAGCTGTTTTTT.

The rearrangement uses TRBV7-2 and TRBJ2-3, with D perhaps matching TRBD2 (5 bases). The V gene lost 6 bases and the J gene lost 4 bases, with 20 bases spanning the gap. The CDR3 consists of 16 residues. Per the germline V gene, CDR1 is SGHTA and CDR2 is FQGNSA. DNA of the CDR3: TGTGCCAGCAGGATAGAGGGTAATCGATATGCAGATACGCAGTATTTT. Translating it yields CASRIEGNRYADTQYF.